This T cell receptor (beta chain) was captured by sequencing in a study of metastatic and nonmetastatic thyroid tumors. In the study overall: A comparison of repertoires was made across blood and tumor or nodule tissue from malignant and benign thyroid patients. Study findings and constraints: The study reportedly found significantly higher TCR beta diversity in malignant thyroid tumors than benign nodules, in blood and tumor.

This clone was seen many times. The target antigen is unknown. The CDR3 runs to 12 residues. Germline V gene sequence: CDR1 DFQATT, CDR2 SNEGSKA (reference sequence). V dropped 5 bases and J dropped 7 bases, with 12 bases sitting between them. Under the authors' procedure: Clinicopathological groups of papillary thyroid cancer showed CDR3 differences that were used to build a distant-metastasis classifier. Using MiXCR, TCRdb re-called clones from the PCR reads. What appears here as the V and J calls and clone size reflects TCRdb's work, not the paper's. This table has about 93,000 clones, 10% to 15% appearing once. Patients underwent thyroid surgery, and none had received any treatment before it.

J is TRBJ1-5 and V is TRBV20-1; maybe TRBD1 (5 bases). The specimen sequenced was blood. The origin of this receptor is a female donor with papillary thyroid cancer or a benign thyroid nodule (not recorded which). Some clones in this sample may be carry-over from other donors' samples. The CDR3 DNA sequence: TGCAGTGCTTCCGACAGTGCCCAGCCCCAGCATTTT. Its translation: CSASDSAQPQHF.